This T cell receptor beta chain came from a study of blood T cell repertoires in COVID-19. In the study overall: The analysed material was cDNA or gDNA that came from T cells, B-cell-depleted T cells, or PBMCs.

Cohorts were based on clinical histories the participants reported. Recovered status applied to Cohort 3 donors who had two consecutive negative PCRs. It also applied to those with clearance or with symptom resolution. In the original workflow: Reference gene primer amplification yielded estimated nucleated cell counts. Clones were read by immunoSEQ multiplex PCR, and TCRdb kept only the in-frame ones, dropping some. The V and J calls and the clone size are those of that table, but D and trimming were determined from the DNA. The sample carries roughly 300,000 clones, around 84% recorded once. The sequence was obtained from a man younger than 45 who had recovered from COVID-19. The sequenced sample consisted of PBMCs or T cells enriched from blood (not recorded which).

The CDR3 here is CASSPGGASYGYTF. The CDR3 nucleotides are TGTGCCAGCAGTCCAGGGGGCGCATCCTATGGCTACACCTTC. The V call is TRBV28, the J call TRBJ1-2, with 8 bases lining up with TRBD1. The CDR3 covers 14 residues. Trimming took 5 bases from V and 4 from J; bases not matched to a gene: 6. Germline V gene sequence: CDR1 MDHEN, CDR2 SYDVKM.